This T cell receptor beta chain was obtained from a study of blood T cell repertoires in COVID-19. This CDR3 has 15 amino acids. From germline, CDR1 is SGHRS and CDR2 YFSETQ. Trimming removed 5 bases from V and 3 bases from J, with 18 bases in between. Per the original methods: Estimated nucleated cell counts came from reference gene primer amplification. Here immunoSEQ multiplex PCR was the method, and the copy in TCRdb shows in-frame clones only, minus some. The V and J calls and the clone size are those of that table, but D and trimming were determined from the DNA. The sample comprises about 100,000 clones, 70% to 90% of which are singletons, and around 15% rests with the top ten.

The sample taken for sequencing was peripheral blood. The genes are TRBV5-1 and TRBJ2-7, with D perhaps TRBD2 (6 bases). This clonotype was sampled from a man in his fifties or sixties with active or convalescent COVID-19. The CDR3 loop is CASSNGIGGYYEQYF. The CDR3 region has the DNA TGCGCCAGCAGTAATGGGATAGGAGGGTACTACGAGCAGTACTTC.